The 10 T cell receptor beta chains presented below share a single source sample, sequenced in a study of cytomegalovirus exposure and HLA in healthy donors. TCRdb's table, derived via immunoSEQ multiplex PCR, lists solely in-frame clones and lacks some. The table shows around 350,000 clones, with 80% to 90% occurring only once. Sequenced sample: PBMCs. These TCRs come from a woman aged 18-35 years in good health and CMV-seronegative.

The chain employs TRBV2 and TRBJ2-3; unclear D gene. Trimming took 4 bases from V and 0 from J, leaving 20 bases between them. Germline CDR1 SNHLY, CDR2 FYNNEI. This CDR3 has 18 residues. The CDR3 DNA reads TGTGCCAGCAGTGCAGCCCAGAAGACACACACTAGCACAGATACGCAGTATTTT. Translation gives CASSAAQKTHTSTDTQYF.

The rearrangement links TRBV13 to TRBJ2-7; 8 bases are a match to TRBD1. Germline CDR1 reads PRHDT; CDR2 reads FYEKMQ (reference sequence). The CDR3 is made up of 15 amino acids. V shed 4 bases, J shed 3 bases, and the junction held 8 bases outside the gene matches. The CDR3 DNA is TGTGCCAGCAGCTGTAGAGGACAGGGTATCTACGAGCAGTACTTC. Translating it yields CASSCRGQGIYEQYF.

CDR3 residues: CASSSRGTNTEAFF. The CDR3 nucleotides are TGTGCCAGCAGCTCCCGCGGGACCAACACTGAAGCTTTCTTT. J is TRBJ1-1 and V is TRBV9, with D perhaps TRBD1 (5 bases). The CDR3 consists of 14 residues. The V and J ends lost 4 bases and 2 bases respectively, with 12 bases between them. Germline-derived CDR1 and CDR2 are SGDLS and YYNGEE. The full variable domain, in which reference TRBV9 and TRBJ1-1 provide the parts outside the CDR3, is DSGVTQTPKHLITATGQRVTLRCSPRSGDLSVYWYQQSLDQGLQFLIQYYNGEERAKGNILERFSAQQFPDLHSELNLSSLELGDSALYFCASSSRGTNTEAFFGQGTRLTVV.

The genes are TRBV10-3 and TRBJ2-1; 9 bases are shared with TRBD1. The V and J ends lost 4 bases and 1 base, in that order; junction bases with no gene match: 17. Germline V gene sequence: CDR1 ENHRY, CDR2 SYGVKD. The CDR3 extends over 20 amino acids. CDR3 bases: TGTGCCATCAGTGGATACCGGGACAGGGAGGTTATAGGTTCCTACAATGAGCAGTTCTTC. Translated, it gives CAISGYRDREVIGSYNEQFF.

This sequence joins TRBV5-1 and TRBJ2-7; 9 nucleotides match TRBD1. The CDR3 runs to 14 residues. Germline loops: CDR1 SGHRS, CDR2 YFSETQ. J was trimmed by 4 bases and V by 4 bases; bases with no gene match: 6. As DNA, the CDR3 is TGCGCCAGCAGCCCGGGGACAGGGACGTACGAGCAGTACTTC. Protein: CASSPGTGTYEQYF.

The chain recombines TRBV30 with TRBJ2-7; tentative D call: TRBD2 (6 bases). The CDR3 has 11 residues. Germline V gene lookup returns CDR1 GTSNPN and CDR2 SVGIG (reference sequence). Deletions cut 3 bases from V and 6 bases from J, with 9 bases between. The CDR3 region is CAWREGFEQYF. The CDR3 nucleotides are TGTGCCTGGAGGGAGGGGTTCGAGCAGTACTTC.

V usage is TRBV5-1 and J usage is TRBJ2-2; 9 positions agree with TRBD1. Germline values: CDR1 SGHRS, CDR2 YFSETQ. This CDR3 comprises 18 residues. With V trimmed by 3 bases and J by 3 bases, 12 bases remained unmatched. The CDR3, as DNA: TGCGCCAGCAGCTGGGGGGACAGGGAAATAATATACACCGGGGAGCTGTTTTTT. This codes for CASSWGDREIIYTGELFF.

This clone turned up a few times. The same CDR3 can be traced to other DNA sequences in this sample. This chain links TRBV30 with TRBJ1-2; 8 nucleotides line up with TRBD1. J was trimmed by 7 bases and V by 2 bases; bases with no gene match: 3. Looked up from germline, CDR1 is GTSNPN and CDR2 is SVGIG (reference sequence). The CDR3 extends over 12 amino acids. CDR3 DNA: TGTGCCTGGAGTCGCGACAGGGGTGGCTACACCTTC. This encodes CAWSRDRGGYTF.

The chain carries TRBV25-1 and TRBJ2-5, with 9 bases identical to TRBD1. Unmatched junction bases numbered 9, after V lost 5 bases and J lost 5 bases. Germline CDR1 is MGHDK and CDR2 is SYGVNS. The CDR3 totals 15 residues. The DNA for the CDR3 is TGTGCCAGCAGTTCACAGACAGGGACAGGGGAGACCCAGTACTTC. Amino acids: CASSSQTGTGETQYF. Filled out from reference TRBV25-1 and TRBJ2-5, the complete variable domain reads EADIYQTPRYLVIGTGKKITLECSQTMGHDKMYWYQQDPGMELHLIHYSYGVNSTEKGDLSSESTVSRIRTEHFPLTLESARPSHTSQYLCASSSQTGTGETQYFGPGTRLLVL.

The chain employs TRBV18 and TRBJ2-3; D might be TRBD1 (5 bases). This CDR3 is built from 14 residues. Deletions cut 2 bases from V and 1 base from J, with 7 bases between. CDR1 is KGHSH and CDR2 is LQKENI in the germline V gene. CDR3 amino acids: CASSPGRGTDTQYF. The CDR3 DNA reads TGTGCCAGCTCACCAGGCAGGGGCACAGATACGCAGTATTTT.